This T cell receptor beta chain is from a study of blood T cell repertoires in COVID-19. Germline CDR1 is LGHDT and CDR2 is YNNKEL (reference sequence). The CDR3 spans 18 residues. V was shortened by 4 bases and J by 2 bases, with 23 bases between the two germline ends. In the original analysis: Amplified reference gene primers provided the basis for estimating nucleated cell counts. Produced via immunoSEQ multiplex PCR; TCRdb's table is partial and in-frame only. That table furnishes V, J and clone size, whereas the DNA furnished D and trimming. The table has 29,000 or so clones, 65% to 70% seen once.

The sequenced material came from peripheral blood. The chain links TRBV3-1 (or the pseudogene TRBV3-2) to TRBJ2-5, with a weak D call TRBD1 (5 bases). This sequence was found in a human donor in a cohort sampled during active COVID-19. CDR3 residues: CASSPRAPDTGVQETQYF. In DNA, the CDR3 is TGTGCCAGCAGCCCAAGGGCCCCCGACACAGGCGTGCAAGAGACCCAGTACTTC.